This TCR beta chain was sequenced in a study of T-cell reconstitution after alpha-beta-depleted transplantation in children. Preparation of the TCRbeta library was carried out with unique molecular identifiers. Using its own MiXCR run on the PCR reads, TCRdb lists one record per CDR3 protein. The table records about 610,000 distinct CDR3 sequences, roughly a tenth of them present only once. Unmatched junction bases numbered 3, after V lost 3 bases and J lost 7 bases. The CDR3 has 14 amino acids. In germline, CDR1 is ENHRY, CDR2 SYGVKD. This chain joins TRBV10-3 and TRBJ2-1, with 10 bases fitting TRBD2. The sequences come from PBMCs from the stem cell graft donor, collected from the stem cell graft. The sequence came from a human donor who donated a stem cell graft to a child with acute myeloid leukemia. The chain's CDR3 is CAISEAGGKNEQFF. CDR3 DNA sequence: TGTGCCATCAGTGAAGCGGGAGGGAAGAATGAGCAGTTCTTC.